The 25 T cell receptor beta chains given below trace back to one sample, sequenced in a study of T cell repertoires in cytomegalovirus infection. TCRdb ran MiXCR on the reads and lists one entry per CDR3 protein. The sample carries around 710,000 distinct CDR3 sequences, 25% to 30% recorded once. Antigen specificity for these receptors is unknown. This specimen consisted of cultured CD8+ T cells from PBMCs, obtained from culture after CMV antigen stimulation. The receptors derive from a human donor in good health (CMV status not recorded). Some clones in this sample may be carry-over from other donors' samples.

This clonotype was counted between two and nine times. The chain employs TRBV14 and TRBJ1-3; D not certain. The germline gives CDR1 SGHDN, CDR2 FVKESK. CDR3 length equals 15 residues. The V end was cut by 1 base, the J end by 0 bases, with 7 bases between. Here the CDR3 DNA reads TGTGCCAGCAGCCAAGCACGGGTCTCTGGAAACACCATATATTTT. It specifies CASSQARVSGNTIYF.

This clonotype appeared a few times. V is TRBV6-1 and J is TRBJ2-7; 10 nucleotides align to TRBD1. The CDR3 has 17 residues. V was clipped by 1 base and J by 4 bases; unmatched bases: 10. CDR1 is MNHNS and CDR2 is SASEGT in the germline V gene. CDR3 amino acids: CASSEDFAGTGVYEQYV. The CDR3, as DNA: TGTGCCAGCAGTGAAGATTTCGCCGGGACAGGGGTGTACGAGCAGTACGTC.

Points on this clonotype: A much larger clone differs from this one at a single base, so this may be a read error. This chain links TRBV12-3 or TRBV12-4 with TRBJ2-2; D call uncertain. This CDR3 contains 15 residues. This CDR3 reads CARRRLLDITGELFF. DNA for the CDR3: TGTGCCCGCAGGCGTCTCCTAGATATTACCGGGGAGCTGTTTTTT.

A remark on this clonotype: At one end the junction does not follow the germline gene, possibly because of a read error. This chain uses TRBV7-9 with TRBJ2-3; D is undetermined. CDR1 is SEHNR and CDR2 is FQNEAQ in the germline V gene (reference sequence). This CDR3 spans 15 amino acids. CDR3 protein: CASSPARLGTDPQYF. Written as DNA, the CDR3 is TGTGCCAGCAGCCCCGCTAGATTGGGCACAGATCCGCAGTATTTT.

The rearrangement joins TRBV10-2 to TRBJ1-4, with 11 bases lining up with TRBD1. With 6 bases clipped from V and 6 bases from J, the junction kept 6 bases outside the gene matches. CDR1 and CDR2 (germline): WSHSY, SAAADI. CDR3 length: 15 residues. DNA for the CDR3: TGCGCCAGCAGAGGGACAGGGGGTCTTGATGAAAAACTGTTTTTT. This gives the protein CASRGTGGLDEKLFF.

The chain carries TRBV7-6 and TRBJ1-4, with no clear D. CDR1 and CDR2 (germline): SGHVS, FNYEAQ. The CDR3 is 14 amino acids. V lost 0 bases to trimming and J lost 7 bases, with 9 bases between them. The CDR3 coding sequence is TGTGCCAGCAGCTTAGCGGAAGGTCGTGAAAAACTGTTTTTT. Translating it yields CASSLAEGREKLFF.

This clonotype was detected a few times. This chain joins TRBV6-2 or TRBV6-3 and TRBJ2-1; 8 bases are shared with TRBD1. CDR3 size: 16 residues. CDR1 is MNHEY, CDR2 SVGEGT, per germline. V dropped 6 bases and J dropped 8; count of bases not matched to a gene: 15. This chain's CDR3 is CASSPMDRALGDEQFF. For the CDR3, the DNA is TGTGCCAGCAGCCCGATGGACAGGGCGCTAGGGGATGAGCAGTTCTTC.

The chain employs TRBV12-3 or TRBV12-4 and TRBJ1-4; 7 bases are shared with TRBD1. The CDR3 runs 18 residues. With V trimmed by 3 bases and J by 0 bases, 10 bases remained unmatched. The CDR3 reads CASSFGQGVYATNEKLFF. The CDR3 region has the DNA TGTGCCAGCAGTTTCGGGCAGGGGGTTTATGCAACTAATGAAAAACTGTTTTTT.

This clonotype was counted between two and nine times. This chain uses TRBV7-2 with TRBJ1-6; no firm D call. In germline, CDR1 is SGHTA, CDR2 FQGNSA. V lost 3 bases and J 7 bases, leaving 7 bases between the germline ends. The CDR3 has 13 residues. Here the CDR3 reads CASSFGLNSPLHF. DNA of the CDR3: TGTGCCAGCAGCTTTGGACTGAATTCACCCCTCCACTTT.

V gene TRBV6-6 combines with J gene TRBJ2-7, with 7 bases fitting TRBD1. Per germline, CDR1 MNHNY and CDR2 SVGAGI (reference sequence). V lost 5 bases, J lost 6 bases, and 7 bases stayed unmatched. The CDR3 has 13 amino acids. The CDR3 here is CASSATGVSEQYV. The CDR3 bases are TGTGCCAGCAGTGCCACAGGGGTCTCCGAGCAGTACGTC.

The rearrangement joins TRBV7-6 to TRBJ1-2, with 7 bases lining up with TRBD1. There are 14 residues in the CDR3. V trimming: 5 bases; J trimming: 4 bases; junction bases outside the gene matches: 7. CDR1 and CDR2 (germline): SGHVS, FNYEAQ. CDR3 coding DNA: TGTGCCAGCAGCACGCAGGGGGATCGCTATGGCTACACCTTC. As protein: CASSTQGDRYGYTF.

The chain carries TRBV6-2 or TRBV6-3 and TRBJ2-7; the match to TRBD2 covers 7 bases. CDR3 length: 15 residues. The germline V gene has CDR1 MNHEY and CDR2 SVGEGT. V lost 2 bases and J lost 3; bases outside the gene matches: 7. CDR3 sequence reads: CASSYRSGPVYEQYF. Here the CDR3 DNA reads TGTGCCAGCAGTTACCGTAGCGGGCCCGTCTACGAGCAGTACTTC.

The gene calls are TRBV10-2 and TRBJ2-7; D unresolved. There are 12 residues in the CDR3. Germline CDR1 WSHSY, CDR2 SAAADI. V was cut by 3 bases and J by 7 bases, with 10 bases left in between. The CDR3 protein is CASSEGYSEQYV. In nucleotides, the CDR3 is TGCGCCAGCAGTGAAGGGTACTCTGAGCAGTACGTC.

This clonotype was recorded only once. The chain uses TRBV11-2 and TRBJ1-2; D is ambiguous. The germline gives CDR1 SGHAT, CDR2 FQNNGV. CDR3 length equals 15 residues. V lost 1 base to trimming and J lost 5 bases, with 14 bases between them. This chain's CDR3 is CASSLGGRLGYGYTF. CDR3 nucleotides: TGTGCCAGCAGCTTAGGAGGTAGACTCGGGTATGGCTACACCTTC.

This clonotype was seen more than once but under ten times. This sequence joins TRBV27 and TRBJ1-2; D not certain. The germline gives CDR1 MNHEY, CDR2 SMNVEV (reference sequence). V gave up 4 bases and J gave up 4 bases, with 19 bases separating them. The CDR3 spans 16 residues. The CDR3, as DNA: TGTGCCAGCAGTTCAACTCGTACTACCCCCCTCTATGGCTACACCTTC. It encodes CASSSTRTTPLYGYTF.

This clonotype occurred many times. The chain couples TRBV7-2 to TRBJ2-1, with D hard to call. V lost 1 base and J 0 bases, leaving 13 bases between the germline ends. The germline CDR1 and CDR2 sequences are SGHTA and FQGNSA. The CDR3 extends over 17 amino acids. Here the CDR3 reads CASSLGRPSSSYNEQFF. The CDR3 bases are TGTGCCAGCAGCTTAGGACGGCCATCAAGCTCCTACAATGAGCAGTTCTTC.

The rearrangement joins TRBV5-5 to TRBJ2-7, with D unresolved. Germline V gene data show CDR1 as SGHKS and CDR2 as YYEKEE (reference sequence). The CDR3 extends over 13 amino acids. Trimming removed 2 bases from V and 3 bases from J, with 9 bases in between. CDR3 in amino acids: CASSLREYYEQYF. In DNA form, the CDR3 reads TGTGCCAGCAGCTTAAGGGAATACTACGAGCAGTACTTC.

The rearrangement joins TRBV7-6 to TRBJ2-7; D may correspond to TRBD1 or TRBD2 (6 bases each). CDR1 is SGHVS, CDR2 FNYEAQ, per germline. Trimming took off 10 bases at V and 5 bases at J, with 21 bases between the two ends. There are 14 residues in the CDR3. The CDR3 reads CANSQGRGQDEQYV. The CDR3 DNA is TGTGCCAACAGTCAAGGACGGGGGCAGGACGAGCAGTACGTC.

In its sample, this clonotype was seen a few times. The chain has TRBV12-3 or TRBV12-4 and TRBJ1-5; possible D gene TRBD1, 5 bases. The CDR3 extends over 14 amino acids. V dropped 4 bases and J dropped 4 bases, with 11 bases sitting between them. The DNA for the CDR3 is TGTGCCAGCAGTTCCCCGGGGGGAAATCAGCCCCAGCATTTT. Residues: CASSSPGGNQPQHF.

The chain has TRBV11-2 and TRBJ1-1; TRBD1 might be the D (6 bases). V was trimmed by 5 bases and J by 6 bases, leaving 10 bases between them. The CDR3 is 12 amino acids. Germline V gene sequence: CDR1 SGHAT, CDR2 FQNNGV. CDR3 protein: CASSLGQSEAFF. The CDR3 DNA sequence: TGTGCCAGCAGCCTGGGACAATCTGAAGCTTTCTTT.

The chain couples TRBV18 to TRBJ2-2, with TRBD2 as a possible D gene (5 bases). V lost 0 bases, J lost 6 bases, and 8 bases lay in between. The CDR3 is 14 residues long. The germline gives CDR1 KGHSH, CDR2 LQKENI. CDR3 region: CASSPPRESGELFF. The CDR3 DNA reads as TGTGCCAGCTCACCACCGAGGGAATCCGGGGAGCTGTTTTTT.

The chain joins TRBV7-9 to TRBJ2-2; no clear D gene. V was clipped by 3 bases and J by 0 bases, with 14 bases between them. The CDR3 spans 17 residues. Germline loops: CDR1 SEHNR, CDR2 FQNEAQ (reference sequence). This chain's CDR3 is CASSFFPLFANTGELFF. The DNA for the CDR3 is TGTGCCAGCAGCTTTTTTCCTCTGTTCGCGAACACCGGGGAGCTGTTTTTT.

V is TRBV12-3 or TRBV12-4 and J is TRBJ1-5, with TRBD1 matching 9 bases. The junction had 6 bases not matched to a gene; V was cut back by 6 bases and J by 6 bases. The CDR3 is made up of 14 amino acids. The DNA of the CDR3 is TGTGCCAGCAGCCGGGACAGGGTCAGTCAGCCCCAGCATTTT. Protein: CASSRDRVSQPQHF.

There are a few counts of this clonotype. The CDR3 spells CASSLGLADSYEQYF. In nucleotides, the CDR3 is TGCGCCAGCAGTTTAGGACTAGCGGACTCCTACGAGCAGTACTTC. This chain joins TRBV5-1 and TRBJ2-7; 10 bases align to TRBD2. Germline V gene data show CDR1 as SGHRS and CDR2 as YFSETQ. Trimming cost V 5 bases and J 0 bases; bases outside gene matches: 5. The CDR3 loop spans 15 amino acids.

This clonotype was seen more than once but under ten times. The chain links TRBV4-1 to TRBJ1-1; D not resolved. The CDR3 has 13 residues. Trimming removed 0 bases at V and 7 bases at J, with 9 bases between. CDR1 MGHRA and CDR2 YSYEKL come from the germline V gene. The DNA for the CDR3 is TGCGCCAGCAGCCAAGATCCGGGCCGTGAAGCTTTCTTT. It specifies CASSQDPGREAFF.